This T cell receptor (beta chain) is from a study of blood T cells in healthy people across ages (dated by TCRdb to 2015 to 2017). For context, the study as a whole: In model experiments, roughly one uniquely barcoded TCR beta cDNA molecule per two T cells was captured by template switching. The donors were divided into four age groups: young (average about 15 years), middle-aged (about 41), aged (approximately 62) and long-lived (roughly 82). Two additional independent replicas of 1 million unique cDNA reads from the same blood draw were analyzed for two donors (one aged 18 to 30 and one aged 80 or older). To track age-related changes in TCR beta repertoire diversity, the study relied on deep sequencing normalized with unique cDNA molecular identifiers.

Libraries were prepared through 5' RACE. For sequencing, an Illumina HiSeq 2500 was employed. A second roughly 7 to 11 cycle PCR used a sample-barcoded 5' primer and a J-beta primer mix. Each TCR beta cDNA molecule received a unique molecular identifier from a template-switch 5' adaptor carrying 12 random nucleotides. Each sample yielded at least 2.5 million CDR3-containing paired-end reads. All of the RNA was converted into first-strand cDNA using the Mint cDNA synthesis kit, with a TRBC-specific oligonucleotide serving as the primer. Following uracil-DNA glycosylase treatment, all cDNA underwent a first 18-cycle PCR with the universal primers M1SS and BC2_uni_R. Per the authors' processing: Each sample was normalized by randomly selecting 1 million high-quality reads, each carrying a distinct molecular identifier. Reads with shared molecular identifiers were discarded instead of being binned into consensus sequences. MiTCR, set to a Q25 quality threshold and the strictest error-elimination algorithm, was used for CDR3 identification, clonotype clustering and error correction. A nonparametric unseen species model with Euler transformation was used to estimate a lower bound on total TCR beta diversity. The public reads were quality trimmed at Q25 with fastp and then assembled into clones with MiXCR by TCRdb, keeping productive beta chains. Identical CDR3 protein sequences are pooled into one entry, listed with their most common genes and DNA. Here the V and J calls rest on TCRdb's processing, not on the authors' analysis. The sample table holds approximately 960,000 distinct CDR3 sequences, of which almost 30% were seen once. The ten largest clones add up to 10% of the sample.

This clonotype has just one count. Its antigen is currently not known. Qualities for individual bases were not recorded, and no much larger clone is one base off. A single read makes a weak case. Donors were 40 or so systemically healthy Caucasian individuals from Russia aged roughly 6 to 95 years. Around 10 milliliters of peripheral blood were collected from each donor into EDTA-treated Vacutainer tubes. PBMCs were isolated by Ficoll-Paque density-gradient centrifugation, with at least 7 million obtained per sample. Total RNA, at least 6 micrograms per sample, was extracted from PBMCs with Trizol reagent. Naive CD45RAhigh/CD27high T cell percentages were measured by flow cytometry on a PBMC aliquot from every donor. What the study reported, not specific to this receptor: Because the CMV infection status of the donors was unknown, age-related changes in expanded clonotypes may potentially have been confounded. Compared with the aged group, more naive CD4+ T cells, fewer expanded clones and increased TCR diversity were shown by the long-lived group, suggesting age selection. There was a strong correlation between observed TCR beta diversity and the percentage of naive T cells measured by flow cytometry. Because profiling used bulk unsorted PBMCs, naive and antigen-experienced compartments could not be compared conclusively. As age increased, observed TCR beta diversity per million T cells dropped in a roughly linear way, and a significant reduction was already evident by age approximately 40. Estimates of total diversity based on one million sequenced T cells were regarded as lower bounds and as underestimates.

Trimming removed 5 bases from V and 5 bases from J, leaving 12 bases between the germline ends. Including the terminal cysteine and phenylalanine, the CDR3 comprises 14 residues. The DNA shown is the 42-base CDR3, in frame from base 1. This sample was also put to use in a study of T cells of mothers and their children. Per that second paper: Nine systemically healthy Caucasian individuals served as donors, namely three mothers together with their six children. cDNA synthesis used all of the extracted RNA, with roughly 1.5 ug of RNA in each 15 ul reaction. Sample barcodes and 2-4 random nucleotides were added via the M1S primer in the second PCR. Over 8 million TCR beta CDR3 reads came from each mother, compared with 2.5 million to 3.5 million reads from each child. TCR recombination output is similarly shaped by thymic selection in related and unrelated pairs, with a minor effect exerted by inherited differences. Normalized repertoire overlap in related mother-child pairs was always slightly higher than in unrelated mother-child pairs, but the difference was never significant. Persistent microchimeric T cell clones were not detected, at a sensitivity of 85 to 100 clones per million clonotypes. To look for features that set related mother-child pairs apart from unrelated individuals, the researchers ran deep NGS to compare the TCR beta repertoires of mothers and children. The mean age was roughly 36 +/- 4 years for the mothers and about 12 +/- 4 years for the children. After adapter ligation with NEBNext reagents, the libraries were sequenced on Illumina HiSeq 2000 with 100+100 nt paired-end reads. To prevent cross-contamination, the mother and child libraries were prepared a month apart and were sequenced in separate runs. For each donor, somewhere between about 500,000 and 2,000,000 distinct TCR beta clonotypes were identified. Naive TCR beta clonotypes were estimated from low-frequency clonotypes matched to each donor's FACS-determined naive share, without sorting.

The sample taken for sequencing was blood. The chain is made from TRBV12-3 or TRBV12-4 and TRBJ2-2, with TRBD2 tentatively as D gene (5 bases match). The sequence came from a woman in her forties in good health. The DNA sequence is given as TGTGCCAGCAGTCCCGCTCGAGGGACCGGGGAGCTGTTTTTT. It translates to CASSPARGTGELFF.